This T cell receptor (beta chain) was documented in a study of cytomegalovirus exposure and HLA in healthy donors. Notes on the study in general: Among the most significant clusters, several appeared linked to common viral pathogens in a later analysis. Among TCR sequences, most were rare, though some public TCRs appeared in many donors. Roughly uniform depth of sequencing across donors was assumed in presence/absence analyses.

The primer mix had 60 Vbeta and 13 Jbeta primers. Only in-frame clones appear in the TCRdb table, and some are missing; sequencing was by immunoSEQ multiplex PCR. The sample consists of 150,000 to 200,000 clones, about 80% of them appearing once. CDR1 is SGDLS and CDR2 is YYNGEE in the germline V gene. The CDR3 has 13 residues. The V segment lost 3 bases and the J segment 7 bases; nucleotides outside the gene matches: 4. In this sample, this clone turned up once. The antigen is not known. The chain employs TRBV9 and TRBJ1-5, with 7 bases matching TRBD1. Sequences were obtained from PBMCs. This clonotype originated in a woman between 25 and 40 years old in good health and CMV-seronegative. The CDR3 loop is CASSETGSQPQHF. DNA for the CDR3: TGTGCCAGCAGCGAGACAGGGAGCCAGCCCCAGCATTTT.